This is a list of T cell receptor beta chains from one sample in a study of blood T cell repertoires in COVID-19. Method: immunoSEQ multiplex PCR; TCRdb's copy keeps in-frame clones and lacks some. The repertoire holds approximately 260,000 clones, with around 92% as singletons. The material sequenced was PBMCs or T cells enriched from blood (not recorded which). The receptors were sampled from a woman in her fifties or sixties who had recovered from COVID-19. The CDR3 runs from the conserved cysteine through the conserved F or W. D genes are given only for firm matches. Size values are once, few and many counts, or a class for expanded clones, and some rows have none.

V,D,J,size,CDR3,DNA
TRBV19,.,TRBJ2-7,.,CASADYARAYEQYF,TGTGCCAGCGCAGACTATGCGAGAGCCTACGAGCAGTACTTC
TRBV19,.,TRBJ1-5,.,CASSIVSSGGGGQPQHF,TGTGCCAGTAGTATAGTTAGTTCCGGAGGGGGGGGTCAGCCCCAGCATTTT
TRBV28,.,TRBJ1-2,.,CASKGFVSGGHPNYGYTF,TGTGCCAGCAAGGGATTTGTGAGTGGGGGCCATCCTAACTATGGCTACACCTTC
TRBV2,.,TRBJ1-6,once,CASQSRSSYNSPLHF,TGTGCCAGCCAATCCCGGAGCTCCTATAATTCACCCCTCCACTTT
TRBV5-4,.,TRBJ2-7,.,CASSQEKRVYEQYF,TGTGCCAGCAGCCAAGAGAAACGGGTCTACGAGCAGTACTTC
TRBV6-5,.,TRBJ1-2,.,CASSRGFLDYGYTF,TGTGCCAGCAGTAGGGGTTTTCTCGACTATGGCTACACCTTC
TRBV6-5,.,TRBJ1-1,.,CASVSYNTEAFF,TGTGCCAGCGTTAGTTATAACACTGAAGCTTTCTTT
TRBV29-1,TRBD2,TRBJ2-7,.,CSGGRPAYEQYF,TGCAGCGGCGGGAGGCCCGCCTACGAGCAGTACTTC
TRBV3-1/TRBV3-2,TRBD2,TRBJ2-3,.,CASSQRTSGADTQYF,TGTGCCAGCAGCCAGAGGACTAGCGGGGCAGATACGCAGTATTTT
TRBV5-1,.,TRBJ1-6,.,CASSLEEAGPLHF,TGCGCCAGCAGCTTGGAAGAGGCAGGGCCCCTCCACTTT